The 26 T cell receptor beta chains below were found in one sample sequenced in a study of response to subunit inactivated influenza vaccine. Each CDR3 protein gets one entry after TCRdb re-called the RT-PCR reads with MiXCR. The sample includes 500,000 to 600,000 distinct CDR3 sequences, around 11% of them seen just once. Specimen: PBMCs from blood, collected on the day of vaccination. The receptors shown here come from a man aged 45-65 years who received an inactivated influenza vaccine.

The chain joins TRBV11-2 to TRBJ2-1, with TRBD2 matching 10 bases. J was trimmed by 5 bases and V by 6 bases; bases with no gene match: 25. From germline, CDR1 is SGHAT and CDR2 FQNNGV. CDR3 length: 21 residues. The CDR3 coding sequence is TGTGCCAGCAGGTATAGTCCCCCCCAGCGGGGGGGACAGATCGTCGACAATGAGCAGTTCTTC. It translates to CASRYSPPQRGGQIVDNEQFF.

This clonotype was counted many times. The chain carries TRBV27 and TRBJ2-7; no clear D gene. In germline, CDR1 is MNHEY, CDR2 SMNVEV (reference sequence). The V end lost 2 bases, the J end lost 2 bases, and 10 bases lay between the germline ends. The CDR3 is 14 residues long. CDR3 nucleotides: TGTGCCAGCAGTTTAAGTAGGCCGGCCTACGAGCAGTACTTC. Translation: CASSLSRPAYEQYF.

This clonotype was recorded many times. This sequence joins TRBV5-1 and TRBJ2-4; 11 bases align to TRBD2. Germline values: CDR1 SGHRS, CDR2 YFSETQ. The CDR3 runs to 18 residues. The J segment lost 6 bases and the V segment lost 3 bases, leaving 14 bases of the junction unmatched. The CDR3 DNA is TGCGCCAGCAGCTCAGCTCCTCTACTAGCGGGAGTTTTAAACATTCAGTACTTC. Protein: CASSSAPLLAGVLNIQYF.

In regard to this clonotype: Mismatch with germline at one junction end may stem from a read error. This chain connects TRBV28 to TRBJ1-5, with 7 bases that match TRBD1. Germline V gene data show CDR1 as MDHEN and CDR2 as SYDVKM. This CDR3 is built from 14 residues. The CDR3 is CAGRGQHSNQPQHF. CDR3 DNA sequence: TGTGCCGGCAGGGGACAGCATAGCAATCAGCCCCAGCATTTT.

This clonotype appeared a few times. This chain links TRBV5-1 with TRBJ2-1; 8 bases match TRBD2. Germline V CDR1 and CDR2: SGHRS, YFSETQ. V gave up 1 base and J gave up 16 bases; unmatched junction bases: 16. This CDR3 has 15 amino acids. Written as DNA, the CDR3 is TGCGCCAGCAGCTTGAGTAGCGGGACTGAGAACAAGGGATTCTTC. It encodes CASSLSSGTENKGFF.

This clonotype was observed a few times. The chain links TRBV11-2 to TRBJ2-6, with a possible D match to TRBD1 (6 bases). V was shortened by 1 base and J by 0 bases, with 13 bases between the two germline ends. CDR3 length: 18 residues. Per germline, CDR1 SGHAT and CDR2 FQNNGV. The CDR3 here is CASSLGLRGASGANVLTF. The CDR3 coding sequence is TGTGCCAGCAGCTTAGGTCTCAGGGGAGCCTCTGGGGCCAACGTCCTGACTTTC.

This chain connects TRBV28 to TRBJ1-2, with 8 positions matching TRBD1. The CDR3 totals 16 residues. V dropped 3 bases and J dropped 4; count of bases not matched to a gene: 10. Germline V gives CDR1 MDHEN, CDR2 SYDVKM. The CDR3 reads CASSFRTGLPFYGYTF. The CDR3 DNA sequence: TGTGCCAGCAGTTTTCGGACAGGGCTACCGTTCTATGGCTACACCTTC.

CDR3: CSARAGPSSQPQHF. As DNA, the CDR3 is TGCAGTGCTAGAGCCGGACCATCGAGTCAGCCCCAGCATTTT. The rearrangement joins TRBV20-1 to TRBJ1-5; D remains unclear. Trimming stripped 1 base from V and 6 bases from J, with 13 bases between. Looked up from germline, CDR1 is DFQATT and CDR2 is SNEGSKA (reference sequence). This CDR3 is 14 amino acids long.

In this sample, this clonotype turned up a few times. The CDR3 is CASSQAPTGYDLYEQYF. The CDR3 DNA follows: TGTGCCAGCAGCCAAGCCCCGACAGGGTATGATCTATACGAGCAGTACTTC. This sequence joins TRBV4-2 and TRBJ2-7; 7 nucleotides match TRBD1. V lost 1 base, J lost 4 bases, and 13 bases stayed unmatched. CDR1 and CDR2 (germline): LGHNA, YNFKEQ. The CDR3 extends over 17 amino acids.

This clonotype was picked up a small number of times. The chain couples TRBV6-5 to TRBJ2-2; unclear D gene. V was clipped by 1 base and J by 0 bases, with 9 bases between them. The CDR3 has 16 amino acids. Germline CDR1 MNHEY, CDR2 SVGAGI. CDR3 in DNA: TGTGCCAGCAGTTACTTCCTGGGGACGAACACCGGGGAGCTGTTTTTT. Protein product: CASSYFLGTNTGELFF.

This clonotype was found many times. The CDR3 loop reads CASSLNLGRGTGELFF. CDR3 DNA: TGTGCCAGCAGCTTAAATTTGGGTCGGGGCACCGGGGAGCTGTTTTTT. The chain recombines TRBV7-2 with TRBJ2-2; D is perhaps TRBD2 (5 bases). V was pared by 2 bases and J by 4 bases, with 14 bases between. This CDR3 spans 16 amino acids. Germline CDR1 reads SGHTA; CDR2 reads FQGNSA.

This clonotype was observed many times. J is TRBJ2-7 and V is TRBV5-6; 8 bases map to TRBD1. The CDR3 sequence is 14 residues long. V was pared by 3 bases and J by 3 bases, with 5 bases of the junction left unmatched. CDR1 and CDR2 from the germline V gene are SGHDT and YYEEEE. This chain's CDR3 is CASSSGQVIYEQYF. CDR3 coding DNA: TGTGCCAGCAGCTCGGGACAGGTTATCTACGAGCAGTACTTC. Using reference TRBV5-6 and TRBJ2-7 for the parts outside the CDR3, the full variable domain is DAGVTQSPTHLIKTRGQQVTLRCSPKSGHDTVSWYQQALGQGPQFIFQYYEEEERQRGNFPDRFSGHQFPNYSSELNVNALLLGDSALYLCASSSGQVIYEQYFGPGTRLTVT.

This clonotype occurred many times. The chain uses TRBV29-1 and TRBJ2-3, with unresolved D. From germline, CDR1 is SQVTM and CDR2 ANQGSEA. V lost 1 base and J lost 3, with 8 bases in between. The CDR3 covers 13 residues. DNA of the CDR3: TGCAGCGTTGAAGGACGCCAGACAGATACGCAGTATTTT. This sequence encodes CSVEGRQTDTQYF.

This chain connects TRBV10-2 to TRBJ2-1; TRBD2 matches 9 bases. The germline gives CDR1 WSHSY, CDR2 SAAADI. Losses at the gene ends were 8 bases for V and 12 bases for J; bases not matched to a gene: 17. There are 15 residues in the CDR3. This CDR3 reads CASELSGGQSWGQFF. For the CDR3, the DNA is TGCGCCAGCGAACTTAGCGGGGGCCAGTCTTGGGGGCAGTTCTTC.

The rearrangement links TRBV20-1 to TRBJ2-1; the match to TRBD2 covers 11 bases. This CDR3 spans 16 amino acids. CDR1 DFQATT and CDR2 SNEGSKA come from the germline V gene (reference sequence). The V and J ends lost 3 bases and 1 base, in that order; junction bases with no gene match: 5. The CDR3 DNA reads TGCAGTGCTAGCGGTGGGACTAGCGGATCCTACAATGAGCAGTTCTTC. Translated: CSASGGTSGSYNEQFF.

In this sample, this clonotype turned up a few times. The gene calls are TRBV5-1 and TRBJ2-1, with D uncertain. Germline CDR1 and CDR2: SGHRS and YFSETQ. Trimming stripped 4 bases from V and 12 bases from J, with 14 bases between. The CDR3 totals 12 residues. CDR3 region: CASSPQTSLQFF. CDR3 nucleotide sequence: TGCGCCAGCAGCCCCCAGACATCCCTGCAGTTCTTC.

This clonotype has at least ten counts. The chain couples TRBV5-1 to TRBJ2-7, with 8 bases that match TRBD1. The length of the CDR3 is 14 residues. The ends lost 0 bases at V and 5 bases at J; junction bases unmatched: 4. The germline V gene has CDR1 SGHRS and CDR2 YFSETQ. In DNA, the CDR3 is TGCGCCAGCAGCTTGGAATCAGGGGGCCACGAGCAGTACTTC. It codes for CASSLESGGHEQYF.

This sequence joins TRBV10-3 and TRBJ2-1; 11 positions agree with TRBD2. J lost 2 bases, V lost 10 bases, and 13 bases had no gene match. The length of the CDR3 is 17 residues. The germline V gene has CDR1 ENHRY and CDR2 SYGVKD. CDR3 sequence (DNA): TGTGCCACCCTCCGGGGTCTTAGCGGGGGGGCCTACAATGAGCAGTTCTTC. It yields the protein CATLRGLSGGAYNEQFF.

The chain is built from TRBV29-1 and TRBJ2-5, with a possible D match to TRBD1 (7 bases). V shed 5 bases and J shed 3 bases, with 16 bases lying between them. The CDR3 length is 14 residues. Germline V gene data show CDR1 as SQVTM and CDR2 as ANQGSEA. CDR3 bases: TGCAGCGTTTTCAGGGGGGACGAAGAAGAGACCCAGTACTTC. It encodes CSVFRGDEEETQYF.

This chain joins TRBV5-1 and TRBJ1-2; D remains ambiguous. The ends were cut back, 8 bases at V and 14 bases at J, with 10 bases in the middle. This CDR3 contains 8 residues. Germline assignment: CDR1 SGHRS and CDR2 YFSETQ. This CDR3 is CARRVATF. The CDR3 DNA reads TGCGCCAGGCGGGTTGCAACCTTC.

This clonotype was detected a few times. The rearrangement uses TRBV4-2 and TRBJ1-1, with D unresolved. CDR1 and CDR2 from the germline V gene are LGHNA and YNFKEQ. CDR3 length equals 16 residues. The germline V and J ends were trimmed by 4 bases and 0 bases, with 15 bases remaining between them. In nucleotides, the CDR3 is TGTGCCAGCAGCCCCCTTACGGGAGTAGTGAACACTGAAGCTTTCTTT. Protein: CASSPLTGVVNTEAFF.

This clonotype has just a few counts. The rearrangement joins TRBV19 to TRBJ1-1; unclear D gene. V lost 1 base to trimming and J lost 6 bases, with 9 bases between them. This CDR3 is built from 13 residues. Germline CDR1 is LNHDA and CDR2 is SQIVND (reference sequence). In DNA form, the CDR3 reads TGTGCCAGTAGTATAGTCCCCCAATCTGAAGCTTTCTTT. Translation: CASSIVPQSEAFF.

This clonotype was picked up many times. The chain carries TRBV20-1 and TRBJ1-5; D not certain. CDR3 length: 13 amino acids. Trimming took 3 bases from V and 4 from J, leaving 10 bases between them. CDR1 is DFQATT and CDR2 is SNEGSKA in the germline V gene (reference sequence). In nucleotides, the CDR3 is TGCAGTGCTAGGGGCAGCTATAATCAGCCCCAGCATTTT. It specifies CSARGSYNQPQHF.

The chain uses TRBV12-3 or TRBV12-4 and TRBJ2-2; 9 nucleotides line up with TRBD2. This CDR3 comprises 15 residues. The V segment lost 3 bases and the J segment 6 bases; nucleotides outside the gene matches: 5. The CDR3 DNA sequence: TGTGCCAGCAGTTTCAGTAGCGGGAGCCCCGGGGAGCTGTTTTTT. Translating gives CASSFSSGSPGELFF.

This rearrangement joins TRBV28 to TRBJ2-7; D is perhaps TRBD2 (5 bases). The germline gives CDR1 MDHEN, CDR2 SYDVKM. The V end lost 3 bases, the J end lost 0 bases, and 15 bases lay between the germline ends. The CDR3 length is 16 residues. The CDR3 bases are TGTGCCAGCAGTTTCCTGGATCCGGGGAGCTCCTACGAGCAGTACTTC. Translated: CASSFLDPGSSYEQYF.

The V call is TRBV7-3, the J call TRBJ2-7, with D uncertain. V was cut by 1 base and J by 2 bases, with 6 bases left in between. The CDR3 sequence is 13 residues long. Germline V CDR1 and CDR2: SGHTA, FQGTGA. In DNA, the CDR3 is TGTGCCAGCAGCTTAAACGTGGCCTACGAGCAGTACTTC. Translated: CASSLNVAYEQYF. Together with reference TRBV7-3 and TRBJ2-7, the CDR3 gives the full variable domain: GAGVSQTPSNKVTEKGKYVELRCDPISGHTALYWYRQSLGQGPEFLIYFQGTGAADDSGLPNDRFFAVRPEGSVSTLKIQRTERGDSAVYLCASSLNVAYEQYFGPGTRLTVT.